This TCR beta chain was profiled in a study of T-cell reconstitution after alpha-beta-depleted transplantation in children. Study-wide points: There were some patients whose high TCRbeta diversity at day 60 came from surviving recipient T cells and thymic progenitors. The study reportedly traced alpha-beta T cells about two months after transplant to several hundred expanded graft clones.

The authors prepared the TCRbeta library with unique molecular identifiers. TCRdb re-derived calls from the PCR reads in MiXCR, one entry per CDR3 protein. The sample lists under 400,000 distinct CDR3 sequences, 23% seen once, with approximately 10% in the top ten. This clonotype was counted only a few times. Its antigen is unknown. The starting material was PBMCs, mostly from graft donor cells, obtained 180 days after TCRalphabeta/CD19-depleted stem cell transplant. This sequence originates from a male patient between 5 and 17 years old who had a stem cell transplant for acute lymphoblastic leukemia, so the T cells may come from the graft donor.

CDR3 amino acids: CASSFGEENTQYF. CDR3 bases: TGTGCCAGCAGCTTCGGGGAGGAGAATACGCAGTATTTT. The chain uses TRBV7-3 and TRBJ2-3; D may be TRBD2 (6 bases). Germline V gives CDR1 SGHTA, CDR2 FQGTGA. V was cut by 3 bases and J by 7 bases, with 11 bases left in between. CDR3 size: 13 residues.